A single sample gave rise to the 15 T cell receptor beta chains below, sequenced in a study of low-dose radiotherapy and immunotherapy resistance in tumors. TRAV- and TRBV-specific primers, spanning alpha and beta chains, primed first-strand cDNA. Using a constant-region primer together with a V-primer adapter, TCRs were subjected to roughly 20 PCR cycles of amplification. TCRdb re-called the reads through MiXCR, storing one row per CDR3 protein. The sample has over 55,000 distinct CDR3 sequences; less than 40% are singletons. The time point is: before trial treatment. Sample: PBMCs, taken before treatment. The receptors come from a female donor with ovarian cancer.

For this clonotype: It may be a read error: a sequence one base away is much more abundant. The chain joins TRBV9 to TRBJ2-1; D possibly corresponds to TRBD2 (7 bases). Germline V gene data show CDR1 as SGDLS and CDR2 as YYNGEE. V shed 3 bases and J shed 4 bases, with 17 bases lying between them. The CDR3 is 16 residues long. The CDR3 DNA reads as TGTGCCAGCAGCGAGGCGAGGGGGGGGCCATACAATGAGCAGTTCTTC. Its translation is CASSEARGGPYNEQFF.

This clonotype was counted at least ten times. The J gene is TRBJ2-1, the V gene TRBV12-3 or TRBV12-4; the match to TRBD2 covers 7 bases. There are 15 residues in the CDR3. V lost 6 bases, J lost 7 bases, and 12 bases stayed unmatched. The chain's CDR3 is CASRGTGGGGNEQFF. The DNA of the CDR3 is TGTGCCAGCAGGGGGACTGGGGGGGGGGGGAATGAGCAGTTCTTC.

V usage is TRBV28 and J usage is TRBJ2-2, with TRBD1 identical over 7 bases. CDR3 length: 13 residues. Germline CDR1 and CDR2: MDHEN and SYDVKM. The V segment lost 8 bases and the J segment 3 bases; nucleotides outside the gene matches: 3. CDR3: CASFQGDTGELFF. The CDR3 nucleotides read TGTGCCAGCTTCCAGGGGGACACCGGGGAGCTGTTTTTT.

This clonotype was seen at least ten times. The V and J genes are TRBV2 and TRBJ1-5; D is possibly TRBD1 (6 bases). CDR1 and CDR2 from the germline V gene are SNHLY and FYNNEI. CDR3 length: 16 amino acids. Trimming stripped 3 bases from V and 0 bases from J, with 12 bases between. The CDR3 nucleotides read TGTGCCAGCAGTGATAGGGGGATCTATAGCAATCAGCCCCAGCATTTT. As protein: CASSDRGIYSNQPQHF.

Many counts were recorded for this clonotype. The chain links TRBV5-4 to TRBJ2-3; 11 nucleotides match TRBD2. Trimming took 5 bases from V and 3 from J; bases not matched to a gene: 8. The germline CDR1 and CDR2 sequences are SGHNT and YYREEE (reference sequence). This CDR3 has 16 amino acids. DNA for the CDR3: TGTGCCAGCAGGTCGGGACTAGCGGATACGACAGATACGCAGTATTTT. Translation: CASRSGLADTTDTQYF. The full variable domain, with the rest looked up from reference TRBV5-4 and TRBJ2-3, is ETGVTQSPTHLIKTRGQQVTLRCSSQSGHNTVSWYQQALGQGPQFIFQYYREEENGRGNFPPRFSGLQFPNYSSELNVNALELDDSALYLCASRSGLADTTDTQYFGPGTRLTVL.

Turning to this clonotype: A far more abundant clone sits one base away, making this likely a read error. Since no conserved phenylalanine or tryptophan closes the CDR3, a read error is the likely cause. The V and J genes are TRBV4-2 and TRBJ2-7; no clear D gene. V lost 5 bases and J 3 bases, leaving 5 bases between the germline ends. This CDR3 is 11 amino acids long. Germline V gene sequence: CDR1 LGHNA, CDR2 YNFKEQ. CDR3 region: CASSLNYEQYI. DNA of the CDR3: TGTGCCAGCAGCTTGAACTACGAGCAGTACATC.

The sample holds many counts of this clonotype. The gene calls are TRBV10-1 and TRBJ2-1; 10 bases map to TRBD2. J gave up 6 bases and V 0 bases, and 5 bases lay outside the gene matches. CDR1 and CDR2 from the germline V gene are WNHNN and SYGVQD (reference sequence). The CDR3 spans 16 residues. The CDR3 reads CASSESRLAGVNEQFF. CDR3 bases: TGCGCCAGCAGTGAGTCGAGGCTAGCGGGAGTCAATGAGCAGTTCTTC.

The sample holds many counts of this clonotype. V usage is TRBV7-2 and J usage is TRBJ1-2; tentative D call: TRBD1 (6 bases). The germline gives CDR1 SGHTA, CDR2 FQGNSA. The V end was cut by 4 bases, the J end by 5 bases, with 14 bases between. This CDR3 comprises 14 residues. CDR3 in amino acids: CASSSRTAPYGYTF. The CDR3 DNA reads TGTGCCAGCAGCTCGCGGACAGCACCTTATGGCTACACCTTC.

As to this clonotype: A far larger clone is just one base off, so this is likely a read error. The J gene is TRBJ2-7, the V gene TRBV28; weak D call: TRBD1 (8 bases). Per the germline V gene, CDR1 is MDHEN and CDR2 is SYDVKM. Deletions cut 4 bases from V and 7 bases from J, with 26 bases between. The CDR3 has 17 amino acids. Written as DNA, the CDR3 is TGTGCCAGCAGTTCCGCTAGCGGACAGGGTCTAAGGAATGAGCAGTACTTC. This gives the protein CASSSASGQGLRNEQYF.

Ten or more counts support this clonotype. V gene TRBV5-1 combines with J gene TRBJ2-5, with TRBD2 matching 8 bases. This CDR3 spans 14 amino acids. Germline V gene lookup returns CDR1 SGHRS and CDR2 YFSETQ. V trimming: 5 bases; J trimming: 5 bases; junction bases outside the gene matches: 8. Here the CDR3 DNA reads TGCGCCAGCAGAGTCAGCGGGAGTCACGAGACCCAGTACTTC. It codes for CASRVSGSHETQYF.

This clonotype was counted at least ten times. V usage is TRBV6-5 and J usage is TRBJ2-4; D is unclear. There are 16 residues in the CDR3. Trimming shortened V by 0 bases and J by 1 base, and 10 bases separated the two germline ends. The V gene's germline CDR1 is MNHEY and CDR2 SVGAGI. CDR3 in DNA: TGTGCCAGCAGTTACTCAGCCGACGGGGCCAAAAACATTCAGTACTTC. Protein: CASSYSADGAKNIQYF.

The chain couples TRBV12-3 or TRBV12-4 to TRBJ1-2; the D is unclear. Trimming took off 2 bases at V and 1 base at J, with 11 bases between the two ends. The CDR3 sequence is 15 residues long. Here the CDR3 DNA reads TGTGCCAGCAGTTTATCTGGAAGGAATAACTATGGCTACACCTTC. It translates to CASSLSGRNNYGYTF.

This sequence joins TRBV7-2 and TRBJ1-5, with D perhaps TRBD1 (5 bases). The CDR3 runs to 15 residues. Trimming removed 1 base at V and 6 bases at J, with 13 bases between. The germline gives CDR1 SGHTA, CDR2 FQGNSA. The CDR3 DNA reads as TGTGCCAGCAGCTTAGAGTTTGGGGGGAGTCAGCCCCAGCATTTT. Translating it yields CASSLEFGGSQPQHF.

The table lists this clonotype with a few counts. The chain links TRBV2 to TRBJ2-2, with D uncertain. CDR1 and CDR2 (germline): SNHLY, FYNNEI. CDR3 size: 15 residues. V was cut by 6 bases and J by 4 bases, with 15 bases left in between. CDR3 sequence (DNA): TGTGCCAGCAGCGGCGACGGATACGGCACCGGGGAGCTGTTTTTT. Translating it yields CASSGDGYGTGELFF. The full variable domain, with the rest looked up from reference TRBV2 and TRBJ2-2, is EPEVTQTPSHQVTQMGQEVILRCVPISNHLYFYWYRQILGQKVEFLVSFYNNEISEKSEIFDDQFSVERPDGSNFTLKIRSTKLEDSAMYFCASSGDGYGTGELFFGEGSRLTVL.

The chain recombines TRBV18 with TRBJ1-4; D is possibly TRBD1 (6 bases). The CDR3 is 15 amino acids. The germline V gene has CDR1 KGHSH and CDR2 LQKENI. V lost 6 bases and J 8 bases, leaving 19 bases between the germline ends. The CDR3 sequence is CASSRRTGHEEKLFF. The CDR3 DNA sequence: TGTGCCAGCTCGAGGAGGACGGGACATGAGGAAAAACTGTTTTTT. Drawing the rest from reference TRBV18 and TRBJ1-4, the complete variable domain is NAGVMQNPRHLVRRRGQEARLRCSPMKGHSHVYWYRQLPEEGLKFMVYLQKENIIDESGMPKERFSAEFPKEGPSILRIQQVVRGDSAAYFCASSRRTGHEEKLFFGSGTQLSVL.